The next 28 T cell receptor beta chains were all read from a single sample in a study of T cell clonotyping in hematopoietic cell transplantation. Clones were read by immunoSEQ multiplex PCR, and TCRdb kept only the in-frame ones, dropping some. The sample lists 26,000 or so clones, under 97% seen once, with over 1.2% in the top ten. Sequences were obtained from peripheral blood mononuclear cells. All receptors come from a man aged 45 to 65 in good health. Some clones in this sample may be carry-over from other donors' samples.

The V and J genes are TRBV30 and TRBJ1-2; D gene ambiguous. With 3 bases removed from V and 4 bases from J, the gap between germline ends came to 12 bases. The germline gives CDR1 GTSNPN, CDR2 SVGIG (reference sequence). This CDR3 region has 13 residues. CDR3 amino acids: CAWSSSSTYGYTF. The CDR3 DNA sequence: TGTGCCTGGAGCTCGTCCAGCACCTATGGCTACACCTTC. Drawing the rest from reference TRBV30 and TRBJ1-2, the complete variable domain is SQTIHQWPATLVQPVGSPLSLECTVEGTSNPNLYWYRQAAGRGLQLLFYSVGIGQISSEVPQNLSASRPQDRQFILSSKKLLLSDSGFYLCAWSSSSTYGYTFGSGTRLTVV.

This chain joins TRBV2 and TRBJ2-5; TRBD1 matches at 10 bases. The germline gives CDR1 SNHLY, CDR2 FYNNEI. V gave up 6 bases and J gave up 1 base; unmatched junction bases: 2. The CDR3 has 14 amino acids. The CDR3 region has the DNA TGTGCCAGCAGCCGGGACAGGGGCCAAGAGACCCAGTACTTC. Translation: CASSRDRGQETQYF. Full variable domain (remainder filled in from reference TRBV2 and TRBJ2-5): EPEVTQTPSHQVTQMGQEVILRCVPISNHLYFYWYRQILGQKVEFLVSFYNNEISEKSEIFDDQFSVERPDGSNFTLKIRSTKLEDSAMYFCASSRDRGQETQYFGPGTRLLVL.

The chain recombines TRBV7-9 with TRBJ2-7; TRBD1 matches 7 bases. CDR1 and CDR2 from the germline V gene are SEHNR and FQNEAQ (reference sequence). The length of the CDR3 is 16 residues. The V segment lost 5 bases and the J segment 0 bases; nucleotides outside the gene matches: 10. The CDR3 nucleotides are TGTGCCAGCAGCGCCGCCGGGACAGCGAGCTCCTACGAGCAGTACTTC. Translation: CASSAAGTASSYEQYF.

The chain joins TRBV23-1 to TRBJ1-5; no firm D call. TRBV23-1 is an open reading frame, and its role is uncertain. Trimming left V 3 bases short and J 5 bases short, with 17 bases between. This CDR3 contains 16 residues. The CDR3 loop reads CASSQRRRVVDQPQHF. For the CDR3, the DNA is TGCGCCAGCAGTCAGCGACGGCGAGTCGTCGATCAGCCCCAGCATTTT.

The chain combines TRBV2 with TRBJ1-2; TRBD1 is a possible D gene (6 bases). Trimming removed 3 bases at V and 11 bases at J, with 22 bases between. There are 15 residues in the CDR3. Germline lookup yields CDR1 SNHLY and CDR2 FYNNEI. The CDR3 coding sequence is TGTGCCAGCAGTGACCGGGCCCTGACAGGCCTGAGGTACACCTTC. This encodes CASSDRALTGLRYTF.

The chain uses TRBV30 and TRBJ1-1; the D gene is possibly TRBD1 (6 bases). Deletions cut 4 bases from V and 6 bases from J, with 24 bases between. This CDR3 is 16 amino acids long. Germline CDR1 GTSNPN, CDR2 SVGIG (reference sequence). The DNA of the CDR3 is TGTGCCTGGACCACCGAGGGGGGAAGGCTGATCCCTGAAGCTTTCTTT. Protein sequence: CAWTTEGGRLIPEAFF.

As DNA, the CDR3 is TGTGCCAGCAGTAAAGGGACGGGCGGATATAGCAATCAGCCCCAGCATTTT. Protein: CASSKGTGGYSNQPQHF. This chain connects TRBV6-1 to TRBJ1-5; perhaps TRBD1 as D (5 bases). CDR1 is MNHNS and CDR2 is SASEGT in the germline V gene. CDR3 length: 17 residues. Trimming took off 5 bases at V and 0 bases at J, with 17 bases between the two ends.

This chain joins TRBV5-1 and TRBJ2-2; 10 bases match TRBD2. The CDR3 covers 16 residues. The V gene's germline CDR1 is SGHRS and CDR2 YFSETQ. The V segment lost 4 bases and the J segment 2 bases; nucleotides outside the gene matches: 5. CDR3 bases: TGCGCCAGCAGCGAGAGCGGGGGGGTTAACACCGGGGAGCTGTTTTTT. Protein product: CASSESGGVNTGELFF.

This chain joins TRBV2 and TRBJ1-5; no definite D call. The CDR3 length is 15 residues. Germline loops: CDR1 SNHLY, CDR2 FYNNEI. V shed 3 bases and J shed 7 bases, with 16 bases lying between them. The CDR3 loop reads CASSDLRGGRQPQHF. CDR3 sequence (DNA): TGTGCCAGCAGTGATTTGCGGGGAGGACGGCAGCCCCAGCATTTT. The entire variable domain, with the rest obtained from reference TRBV2 and TRBJ1-5, is as follows: EPEVTQTPSHQVTQMGQEVILRCVPISNHLYFYWYRQILGQKVEFLVSFYNNEISEKSEIFDDQFSVERPDGSNFTLKIRSTKLEDSAMYFCASSDLRGGRQPQHFGDGTRLSIL.

The V gene is TRBV28, the J gene TRBJ2-7; maybe TRBD1 (5 bases). Germline CDR1 and CDR2: MDHEN and SYDVKM. The V gene lost 6 bases and the J gene lost 1 base, with 22 bases spanning the gap. The CDR3 spans 17 residues. Here the CDR3 DNA reads TGTGCCAGCAGCATACCGTCCCAGGGTGAAAAATCCTACGAGCAGTACTTC. Its protein is CASSIPSQGEKSYEQYF. The full variable domain, in which reference TRBV28 and TRBJ2-7 provide the parts outside the CDR3, is DVKVTQSSRYLVKRTGEKVFLECVQDMDHENMFWYRQDPGLGLRLIYFSYDVKMKEKGDIPEGYSVSREKKERFSLILESASTNQTSMYLCASSIPSQGEKSYEQYFGPGTRLTVT.

The CDR3 DNA reads TGTGCCAGCAGCCAAGACGTAACGGGAGGATCCGGCTACACCTTC. Amino acid sequence: CASSQDVTGGSGYTF. V gene TRBV4-2 combines with J gene TRBJ1-2, with D hard to call. The CDR3 runs 15 residues. V was shortened by 0 bases and J by 8 bases, with 16 bases between the two germline ends. The germline gives CDR1 LGHNA, CDR2 YNFKEQ.

This clone was counted once. The V and J genes are TRBV4-3 and TRBJ1-5; 7 bases line up with TRBD1. The CDR3 spans 14 residues. Germline CDR1 LGHNA, CDR2 YSLEER. V shed 3 bases and J 5 bases; nucleotides not matched to a gene: 4. The CDR3 loop is CASSHRQGDQPQHF. DNA of the CDR3: TGCGCCAGCAGCCACAGACAGGGAGATCAGCCCCAGCATTTT.

The chain employs TRBV29-1 and TRBJ2-7; 7 nucleotides agree with TRBD2. The CDR3 covers 18 residues. CDR1 is SQVTM, CDR2 ANQGSEA, per germline. J lost 3 bases, V lost 2 bases, and 19 bases had no gene match. The CDR3 sequence: CSVECPGSGGRNVYEQYF. The CDR3 DNA is TGCAGCGTTGAATGTCCGGGTTCGGGGGGAAGGAACGTCTACGAGCAGTACTTC.

The chain uses TRBV6-5 and TRBJ2-7, with 7 bases lining up with TRBD2. This CDR3 comprises 15 residues. Germline V gene sequence: CDR1 MNHEY, CDR2 SVGAGI. Germline trimming cut 0 bases from V and 3 bases from J; bases unmatched to any gene: 5. In nucleotides, the CDR3 is TGTGCCAGCAGTTACTCGGGACTACCTGACTACGAGCAGTACTTC. It specifies CASSYSGLPDYEQYF.

In its sample, this clone was seen once. The J gene is TRBJ1-5, the V gene TRBV19; perhaps TRBD1 as D (6 bases). Germline CDR1 reads LNHDA; CDR2 reads SQIVND (reference sequence). Trimming took 7 bases from V and 6 from J, leaving 16 bases between them. CDR3 length: 14 amino acids. DNA for the CDR3: TGTGCCAGTAAAAGGGGGACCGTAACTCAGCCCCAGCATTTT. Translating it yields CASKRGTVTQPQHF.

The rearrangement joins TRBV19 to TRBJ2-7; 7 nucleotides match TRBD1. V lost 3 bases, J lost 5 bases, and 4 bases stayed unmatched. Germline lookup yields CDR1 LNHDA and CDR2 SQIVND (reference sequence). There are 13 residues in the CDR3. CDR3 residues: CASSMKGAHEQYF. The CDR3 DNA reads TGTGCCAGTAGTATGAAGGGGGCCCACGAGCAGTACTTC. The full variable domain, rest sourced from reference TRBV19 and TRBJ2-7, is DGGITQSPKYLFRKEGQNVTLSCEQNLNHDAMYWYRQDPGQGLRLIYYSQIVNDFQKGDIAEGYSVSREKKESFPLTVTSAQKNPTAFYLCASSMKGAHEQYFGPGTRLTVT.

This chain joins TRBV25-1 and TRBJ2-5; D is perhaps TRBD1 (6 bases). Trimming pared 10 bases from V and 3 bases from J, leaving 15 bases between. In germline, CDR1 is MGHDK, CDR2 SYGVNS. The CDR3 length is 13 residues. The CDR3 region is CAKTGTTKETQYF. For the CDR3, the DNA is TGTGCCAAGACAGGTACCACCAAAGAGACCCAGTACTTC.

CDR3 bases: TGTGCCAGCAGCTTTCCCCCCGGGGGGAATTCACCCCTCCACTTT. It codes for CASSFPPGGNSPLHF. The rearrangement links TRBV5-4 to TRBJ1-6, with D possibly TRBD1 on 5 matching bases. The CDR3 is 15 residues long. Per the germline V gene, CDR1 is SGHNT and CDR2 is YYREEE (reference sequence). Trimming took 2 bases from V and 7 from J, leaving 13 bases between them.

This CDR3 is CASSVDRTPNEKLFF. The CDR3 DNA sequence: TGTGCCAGCAGTGTAGACAGGACTCCTAATGAAAAACTGTTTTTT. The V call is TRBV6-5, the J call TRBJ1-4, with a possible D match to TRBD1 (6 bases). This CDR3 has 15 residues. V was shortened by 5 bases and J by 3 bases, with 13 bases between the two germline ends. Germline V lookup: CDR1 MNHEY, CDR2 SVGAGI.

This clone occurred once. In DNA form, the CDR3 reads TGTGCCAGCAGTTTGTCCGGCACCCGGCGGAACATTCAGTACTTC. This codes for CASSLSGTRRNIQYF. The chain carries TRBV27 and TRBJ2-4; the D is unclear. This CDR3 comprises 15 residues. Germline loops: CDR1 MNHEY, CDR2 SMNVEV (reference sequence). The ends were cut back, 3 bases at V and 7 bases at J, with 16 bases in the middle.

J is TRBJ2-5 and V is TRBV6-5; 7 bases line up with TRBD1. This CDR3 has 13 amino acids. Germline loops: CDR1 MNHEY, CDR2 SVGAGI. With V trimmed by 2 bases and J by 11 bases, 8 bases remained unmatched. Here the CDR3 reads CASSYRGPPQQYF. The DNA of the CDR3 is TGTGCCAGCAGTTACAGGGGGCCACCTCAGCAGTACTTC.

The chain recombines TRBV30 with TRBJ2-7; D is uncertain. The CDR3 has 12 residues. Trimming stripped 3 bases from V and 7 bases from J, with 13 bases between. Germline V gene lookup returns CDR1 GTSNPN and CDR2 SVGIG (reference sequence). The DNA of the CDR3 is TGTGCCTGGAGGTCCAGCATTATAGAGCAGTACTTC. Translation: CAWRSSIIEQYF.

This clone was detected once. The chain carries TRBV7-8 and TRBJ1-4, with a weak D call TRBD1 (5 bases). Germline assignment: CDR1 SGHVS and CDR2 FQNEAQ. This CDR3 spans 15 amino acids. Trimming stripped 7 bases from V and 0 bases from J, with 12 bases between. The CDR3 nucleotides are TGTGCCAGCACCCGACGGGGCTCAACTAATGAAAAACTGTTTTTT. Its translation: CASTRRGSTNEKLFF.

CDR3 in DNA: TGTGCCAGCACCATCACCGGGACAGCGAACACTGAAGCTTTCTTT. Its translation: CASTITGTANTEAFF. The chain has TRBV6-5 and TRBJ1-1, with 7 nucleotides matching TRBD1. The CDR3 is 15 residues long. Looked up from germline, CDR1 is MNHEY and CDR2 is SVGAGI. V gave up 7 bases and J gave up 1 base; unmatched junction bases: 9.

The chain joins TRBV7-3 to TRBJ1-1, with D possibly being TRBD1 (6 bases). The ends were cut back, 0 bases at V and 7 bases at J, with 9 bases in the middle. The length of the CDR3 is 13 residues. Germline-derived CDR1 and CDR2 are SGHTA and FQGTGA. The chain's CDR3 is CASSLTRGGEAFF. The CDR3 nucleotides are TGTGCCAGCAGCTTAACGAGAGGGGGTGAAGCTTTCTTT.

Only one count was recorded for this clone. The chain links TRBV6-5 to TRBJ1-2; 7 nucleotides align to TRBD1. Germline values: CDR1 MNHEY, CDR2 SVGAGI. CDR3 length: 14 residues. V dropped 5 bases and J dropped 4; count of bases not matched to a gene: 7. The CDR3, as DNA: TGTGCCAGCAGTCCCCGACAGGGCTTCTATGGCTACACCTTC. Translating it yields CASSPRQGFYGYTF.

The chain joins TRBV29-1 to TRBJ2-7, with D possibly matching TRBD1 (7 bases). The CDR3 is 12 residues long. Germline CDR1 is SQVTM and CDR2 is ANQGSEA. Trimming took off 7 bases at V and 6 bases at J, with 16 bases between the two ends. The CDR3 coding sequence is TGCAGCGCCCAGGGGGAGGTTGGCGAGCAGTACTTC. Translation: CSAQGEVGEQYF.

The V call is TRBV29-1, the J call TRBJ1-2, with TRBD1 identical over 7 bases. The length of the CDR3 is 12 residues. CDR1 SQVTM and CDR2 ANQGSEA come from the germline V gene. The J segment lost 2 bases and the V segment lost 7 bases, leaving 4 bases of the junction unmatched. The chain's CDR3 is CSAETGNYGYTF. CDR3 coding DNA: TGCAGCGCCGAGACAGGGAACTATGGCTACACCTTC.